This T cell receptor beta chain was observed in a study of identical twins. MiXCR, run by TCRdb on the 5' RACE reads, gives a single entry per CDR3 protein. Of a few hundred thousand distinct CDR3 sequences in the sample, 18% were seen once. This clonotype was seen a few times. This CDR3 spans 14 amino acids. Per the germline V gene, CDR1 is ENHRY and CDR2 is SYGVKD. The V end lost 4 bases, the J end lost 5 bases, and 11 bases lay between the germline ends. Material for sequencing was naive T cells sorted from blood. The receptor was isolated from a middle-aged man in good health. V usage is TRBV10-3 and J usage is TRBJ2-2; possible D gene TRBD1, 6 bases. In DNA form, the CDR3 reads TGTGCCATCAGTGCACAGGGTGGGACCGGGGAGCTGTTTTTT. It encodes CAISAQGGTGELFF.